The 15 T cell receptor beta chains listed next were all sequenced from one sample in a study of CD8+ T cells in alopecia areata (dated by TCRdb to 2016 to 2018). The library was made by the immunoSEQ multiplex PCR assay. To provide template for TCR sequencing, every sample had RNA extracted and reverse transcribed into cDNA. Here the immuneACCESS table is served through TCRdb, limited to in-frame sequences with V and J called. Missing clones are a known gap in these copies; in checked studies unresolved V genes cover under half, and the rest lacks a known reason. The sample records about 110,000 clones, approximately 61% of which are singletons. The ten largest clonotypes hold 23% of the sample. Sequencing was carried out using NKG2D-low CD8+ T cells sorted from blood. The cell subset or site tag for this specimen amounts to: sorted CD8+ NKG2D-low blood T cells. The source of these receptors is a human donor with alopecia areata.

The chain carries TRBV27 and TRBJ1-2; 7 positions match TRBD1. The germline V gene encodes CDR1 MNHEY and CDR2 SMNVEV (reference sequence). J lost 4 bases, V lost 5 bases, and 7 bases had no gene match. The CDR3 runs 14 residues. This CDR3 is CASSPMGQCYGYTF. The DNA of the CDR3 is TGTGCCAGCAGTCCGATGGGACAGTGCTATGGCTACACCTTC.

This clone has at least ten counts. CDR3 DNA: TGTGCCAGCAGCTTAGAGATTCCCTACAATGAGCAGTTCTTC. It encodes CASSLEIPYNEQFF. This sequence joins TRBV7-9 and TRBJ2-1; D uncertain. This CDR3 region has 14 residues. V was cut by 1 base and J by 2 bases, with 6 bases left in between. From germline, CDR1 is SEHNR and CDR2 FQNEAQ (reference sequence).

The chain has TRBV4-1 and TRBJ1-1; 8 nucleotides match TRBD1. V lost 3 bases, J lost 5 bases, and 8 bases stayed unmatched. The germline gives CDR1 MGHRA, CDR2 YSYEKL. The CDR3 has 15 amino acids. CDR3 bases: TGCGCCAGCAGCCATACGACAGGGGACGGGACTGAAGCTTTCTTT. Amino acids: CASSHTTGDGTEAFF.

The chain couples TRBV29-1 to TRBJ1-1, with 8 bases fitting TRBD1. The CDR3 length is 13 residues. Looked up from germline, CDR1 is SQVTM and CDR2 is ANQGSEA. The V and J ends lost 7 bases and 7 bases, in that order; junction bases with no gene match: 11. The CDR3 nucleotides are TGCAGCGGAGTCCAGGGGGCGGCCGTTGAAGCTTTCTTT. Translating it yields CSGVQGAAVEAFF.

The chain couples TRBV9 to TRBJ2-5; 14 bases agree with TRBD2. Trimming at V came to 3 bases and at J to 4 bases, leaving 5 bases not matched to a gene. This CDR3 has 16 residues. Germline CDR1 is SGDLS and CDR2 is YYNGEE. The DNA for the CDR3 is TGTGCCAGCAGCGGGGGACTAGCGGGAGTCAGAGAGACCCAGTACTTC. Protein sequence: CASSGGLAGVRETQYF.

Details on this clone: A junction end diverges from the germline sequence, so it may reflect a read error. Other nucleotide sequences from this sample produce the same CDR3. This chain connects TRBV27 to TRBJ1-1, with no clear D. The V gene's germline CDR1 is MNHEY and CDR2 SMNVEV (reference sequence). CDR3 length: 13 residues. CDR3 coding DNA: TGTGCCAGCAGTTTAATGCGGAACACTGAAGCCTTCTTT. Protein: CASSLMRNTEAFF.

The genes are TRBV29-1 and TRBJ2-1; D might be TRBD1 (5 bases). The germline CDR1 and CDR2 sequences are SQVTM and ANQGSEA. The CDR3 is made up of 13 amino acids. Trimming took 2 bases from V and 6 from J, leaving 11 bases between them. CDR3 bases: TGCAGCGTTGAAAGCAGGGTTCCCAATGAGCAGTTCTTC. Translating it yields CSVESRVPNEQFF.

This chain connects TRBV9 to TRBJ1-5; TRBD1 matches at 7 bases. The germline CDR1 and CDR2 sequences are SGDLS and YYNGEE. The length of the CDR3 is 13 residues. V shed 2 bases and J 4 bases; nucleotides not matched to a gene: 0. CDR3 protein: CASSVRGNQPQHF. The CDR3 DNA is TGTGCCAGCAGCGTCAGGGGGAATCAGCCCCAGCATTTT.

This sequence joins TRBV27 and TRBJ2-7, with 11 bases aligning to TRBD2. Per germline, CDR1 MNHEY and CDR2 SMNVEV (reference sequence). CDR3 length equals 14 residues. V was pared by 3 bases and J by 8 bases, with 6 bases of the junction left unmatched. Written as DNA, the CDR3 is TGTGCCAGCAGTTTGGGGACTAGCGGACGTCAGCAGTACTTC. This codes for CASSLGTSGRQQYF.

The chain recombines TRBV4-1 with TRBJ2-7; D not resolved. Germline CDR1 reads MGHRA; CDR2 reads YSYEKL. The CDR3 loop spans 16 amino acids. The V end was cut by 0 bases, the J end by 3 bases, with 15 bases between. CDR3 protein: CASSQEAVSRVYEQYF. CDR3 nucleotide sequence: TGCGCCAGCAGCCAAGAAGCAGTATCCCGCGTCTACGAGCAGTACTTC.

The chain carries TRBV2 and TRBJ1-2; D is unresolved. The CDR3 extends over 11 amino acids. Trimming removed 7 bases at V and 6 bases at J, with 9 bases between. Germline-derived CDR1 and CDR2 are SNHLY and FYNNEI. CDR3 in amino acids: CASIRTDGYTF. Written as DNA, the CDR3 is TGTGCCAGCATTAGGACTGATGGCTACACCTTC.

J is TRBJ2-7 and V is TRBV6-5; D may be TRBD2 (5 bases). Germline V gives CDR1 MNHEY, CDR2 SVGAGI. This CDR3 contains 13 residues. V was trimmed by 6 bases and J by 0 bases, leaving 9 bases between them. The CDR3 coding sequence is TGTGCCAGCAGCGGACTGACCTCCTACGAGCAGTACTTC. As protein: CASSGLTSYEQYF.

The V call is TRBV27, the J call TRBJ2-5, with a tentative D call TRBD2 (5 bases). V dropped 0 bases and J dropped 1 base, with 6 bases sitting between them. Germline V gene sequence: CDR1 MNHEY, CDR2 SMNVEV (reference sequence). This CDR3 is 14 amino acids long. This CDR3 reads CASSLSLAQETQYF. CDR3 DNA: TGTGCCAGCAGTTTATCGCTAGCCCAAGAGACCCAGTACTTC.

The chain joins TRBV14 to TRBJ1-2, with D perhaps TRBD1 (6 bases). The V end lost 2 bases, the J end lost 6 bases, and 16 bases lay between the germline ends. This CDR3 region has 15 residues. Per the germline V gene, CDR1 is SGHDN and CDR2 is FVKESK. The CDR3 DNA sequence: TGTGCCAGCAGCCAAATCCCGGGGGCGAGCGATGGCTACACCTTC. This codes for CASSQIPGASDGYTF.

The gene calls are TRBV11-2 and TRBJ2-3; maybe TRBD2 (6 bases). CDR3 length equals 13 residues. CDR1 is SGHAT and CDR2 is FQNNGV in the germline V gene. Between the trimmed V and J ends, which lost 5 bases and 5 bases, there was a span of 11 bases. The CDR3 coding sequence is TGTGCCAGCAGCCCCCTGGGGGGAGATACGCAGTATTTT. Translation: CASSPLGGDTQYF.